One and the same sample provided the 14 T cell receptor beta chains below, sequenced in a study of shared T cell receptors in the human thymus. TCRdb's table, derived via immunoSEQ multiplex PCR, lists solely in-frame clones and lacks some. The sample yields 600,000 to 900,000 clones, 80% to 90% seen once. These data also featured in a second study, about human thymus T cells.

Material for sequencing was thymocytes. The origin of the receptors is a girl under two years old with a congenital heart defect.

In DNA, the CDR3 is TGTGCCAGCAGTTACTCGACTGCCACCGGGGAGCTGTTTTTT. This translates into CASSYSTATGELFF. The chain combines TRBV6-6 with TRBJ2-2; D is unresolved. V was shortened by 0 bases and J by 4 bases, with 6 bases between the two germline ends. CDR3 length: 14 amino acids. The germline V gene encodes CDR1 MNHNY and CDR2 SVGAGI (reference sequence).

In its sample, this clone was seen a few times. This chain joins TRBV12-5 and TRBJ1-1; D unclear. Germline CDR1 and CDR2: LGHNT and FRNRAP. CDR3 length: 15 amino acids. The ends were cut back, 3 bases at V and 1 base at J, with 12 bases in the middle. The CDR3 DNA follows: TGTGCTAGTGGTTTCGGTAGAAGTCGGAACACTGAAGCTTTCTTT. Translation: CASGFGRSRNTEAFF.

With regard to this clone: This sample includes further DNA sequences coding for the same CDR3. The rearrangement uses TRBV28 and TRBJ1-2, with TRBD1 matching 7 bases. The CDR3 has 13 residues. Germline loops: CDR1 MDHEN, CDR2 SYDVKM. Trimming took 6 bases from V and 2 from J; bases not matched to a gene: 3. The CDR3 DNA is TGTGCCAGCAGCTTGGGACAGAACTATGGCTACACCTTC. Translating gives CASSLGQNYGYTF.

The chain employs TRBV5-1 and TRBJ1-1; a possible D gene is TRBD1 (5 bases). With 0 bases removed from V and 12 bases from J, the gap between germline ends came to 12 bases. The CDR3 is 12 amino acids. The V gene's germline CDR1 is SGHRS and CDR2 YFSETQ. CDR3 region: CASSLAGRGTFF. CDR3 in DNA: TGCGCCAGCAGCTTGGCGGGGCGCGGGACTTTCTTT.

The chain recombines TRBV6-6 with TRBJ2-3; maybe TRBD2 (7 bases). Germline V gene lookup returns CDR1 MNHNY and CDR2 SVGAGI (reference sequence). V dropped 8 bases and J dropped 5 bases, with 14 bases sitting between them. CDR3 length: 13 residues. DNA of the CDR3: TGTGCCAGCGCGGCGGGGGCACGAGATACGCAGTATTTT. It translates to CASAAGARDTQYF.

CDR3 in DNA: TGTGCCAGCAGCTTATTCGCCGCAGGTGAAAAACTGTTTTTT. Its translation is CASSLFAAGEKLFF. The gene calls are TRBV11-2 and TRBJ1-4; D not resolved. CDR1 is SGHAT and CDR2 is FQNNGV in the germline V gene. The CDR3 is made up of 14 amino acids. V was clipped by 2 bases and J by 7 bases, with 11 bases between them.

This chain links TRBV28 with TRBJ1-2; D is unclear. Per the germline V gene, CDR1 is MDHEN and CDR2 is SYDVKM. V gave up 3 bases and J gave up 0 bases, with 14 bases separating them. The length of the CDR3 is 16 residues. The CDR3 sequence is CASSFCTEQANYGYTF. CDR3 DNA: TGTGCCAGCAGTTTTTGTACCGAGCAAGCTAACTATGGCTACACCTTC.

The rearrangement uses TRBV14 and TRBJ2-1, with 7 bases aligning to TRBD2. CDR3 length equals 17 residues. CDR1 and CDR2 from the germline V gene are SGHDN and FVKESK. V lost 2 bases to trimming and J lost 1 base; unmatched junction nucleotides: 8. CDR3 loop: CASSQSTGGKSYNEQFF. CDR3 DNA sequence: TGTGCCAGCAGCCAAAGCACCGGGGGGAAATCCTACAATGAGCAGTTCTTC.

The chain combines TRBV6-4 with TRBJ2-1; possibly TRBD2 for D (5 bases). Germline loops: CDR1 MRHNA, CDR2 SNTAGT. The CDR3 has 14 amino acids. The ends were cut back, 8 bases at V and 7 bases at J, with 18 bases in the middle. CDR3 in amino acids: CASSANRGRNEQFF. The CDR3 DNA reads as TGTGCCAGCTCGGCCAACCGCGGGCGGAATGAGCAGTTCTTC.

The V and J genes are TRBV27 and TRBJ2-1, with D tentatively TRBD2 (6 bases). The germline CDR1 and CDR2 sequences are MNHEY and SMNVEV (reference sequence). CDR3 length equals 14 residues. Trimming took 7 bases from V and 0 from J, leaving 10 bases between them. CDR3 DNA: TGTGCCAGCATTCCGGGGGACTCCTACAATGAGCAGTTCTTC. Amino acids: CASIPGDSYNEQFF.

The chain recombines TRBV27 with TRBJ1-1, with a weak D call TRBD1 (5 bases). V was shortened by 4 bases and J by 4 bases, with 13 bases between the two germline ends. The CDR3 covers 14 residues. From germline, CDR1 is MNHEY and CDR2 SMNVEV (reference sequence). The chain's CDR3 is CASSCNKGCTEAFF. Written as DNA, the CDR3 is TGTGCCAGCAGTTGCAACAAGGGGTGCACTGAAGCTTTCTTT.

This chain links TRBV9 with TRBJ1-4; TRBD1 agrees at 10 bases. The V segment lost 3 bases and the J segment 7 bases; nucleotides outside the gene matches: 3. The CDR3 is 14 amino acids. Germline CDR1 and CDR2: SGDLS and YYNGEE. CDR3 nucleotide sequence: TGTGCCAGCAGCGAGACAGGGGGCCCTGAAAAACTGTTTTTT. This gives the protein CASSETGGPEKLFF.

Only a few counts were recorded for this clone. V and J are TRBV19 and TRBJ2-7, with D hard to call. The CDR3 contains 13 residues. V was cut by 6 bases and J by 0 bases, with 9 bases left in between. Germline assignment: CDR1 LNHDA and CDR2 SQIVND (reference sequence). For the CDR3, the DNA is TGTGCCAGTAGCCCTTCTCTCTCCTACGAGCAGTACTTC. Translating gives CASSPSLSYEQYF.

The chain uses TRBV6-1 and TRBJ1-1, with D uncertain. This CDR3 comprises 18 residues. CDR1 and CDR2 (germline): MNHNS, SASEGT. The germline V and J ends were trimmed by 2 bases and 1 base, with 20 bases remaining between them. The CDR3 here is CASSELLSVPSSNTEAFF. CDR3 nucleotide sequence: TGTGCCAGCAGTGAACTCTTAAGCGTCCCCTCATCGAACACTGAAGCTTTCTTT.